Sequencing of this TCR beta chain was carried out in a study of beta chain features in type 1 diabetes. As for the study in general: Age, gender, cell numbers and subset yield matched between patients and controls. Study results and limitations: All four CD4+ subsets from Type 1 diabetes patients carried moderately but significantly shorter TCRB CDR3s. The naive, central memory and Treg TCRB repertoires looked more alike in patients than they did in healthy donors.

All of the isolated RNA was reverse transcribed, so expressed TCRB transcripts were sequenced. It was found that naive, central memory and regulatory T cell samples averaged about 3.57 million reads. Repertoires were generated with immunoSEQ multiplex PCR, while TCRdb's copy carries only in-frame clones and drops some. The top ten clones hold more than 0.02% of a sample with fewer than 250,000 clones, about 14% of them seen once. Points on this clone: The antigen remains unidentified.

The germline V and J ends were trimmed by 4 bases and 4 bases, with 17 bases remaining between them. The CDR3 has 16 amino acids. Per the germline V gene, CDR1 is SGHRS and CDR2 is YFSETQ. The sample comprised naive CD4+ T cells from blood. This chain links TRBV5-1 with TRBJ2-2, with D possibly matching TRBD2 (6 bases). This sequence originates from a woman in her thirties or forties in good health. The CDR3 DNA is TGCGCCAGCAGCCCGTCTCTGACTAGGGGCACCGGGGAGCTGTTTTTT. Translated, it gives CASSPSLTRGTGELFF.